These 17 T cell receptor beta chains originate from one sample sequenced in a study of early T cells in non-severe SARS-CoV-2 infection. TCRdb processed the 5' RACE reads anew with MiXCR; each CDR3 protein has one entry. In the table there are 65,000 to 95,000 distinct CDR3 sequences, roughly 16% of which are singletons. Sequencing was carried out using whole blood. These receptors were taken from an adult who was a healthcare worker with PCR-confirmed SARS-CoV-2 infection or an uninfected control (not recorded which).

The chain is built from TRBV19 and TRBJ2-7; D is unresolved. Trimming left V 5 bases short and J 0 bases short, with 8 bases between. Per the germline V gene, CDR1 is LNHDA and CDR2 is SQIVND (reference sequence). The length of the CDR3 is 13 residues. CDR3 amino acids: CASSPQSSYEQYF. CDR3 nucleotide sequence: TGTGCCAGTAGTCCGCAAAGCTCCTACGAGCAGTACTTC.

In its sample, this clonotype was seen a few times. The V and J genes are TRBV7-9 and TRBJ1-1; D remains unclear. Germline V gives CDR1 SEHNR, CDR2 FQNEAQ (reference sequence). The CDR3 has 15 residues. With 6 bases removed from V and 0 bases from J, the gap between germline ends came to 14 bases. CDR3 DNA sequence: TGTGCCAGCAGACAAGGTTCTACCATGAACACTGAAGCTTTCTTT. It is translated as CASRQGSTMNTEAFF.

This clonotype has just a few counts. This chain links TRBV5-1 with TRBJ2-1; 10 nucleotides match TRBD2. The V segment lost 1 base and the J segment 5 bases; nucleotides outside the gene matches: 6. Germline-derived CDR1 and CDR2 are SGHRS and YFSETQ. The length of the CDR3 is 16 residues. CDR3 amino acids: CASSLILAGVHNEQFF. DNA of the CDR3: TGCGCCAGCAGCTTGATCCTAGCGGGGGTACACAATGAGCAGTTCTTC.

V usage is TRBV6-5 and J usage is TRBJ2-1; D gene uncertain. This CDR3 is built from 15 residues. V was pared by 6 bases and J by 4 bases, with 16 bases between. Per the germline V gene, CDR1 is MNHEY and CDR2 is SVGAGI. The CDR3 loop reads CASSPDWTFYNEQFF. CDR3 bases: TGTGCCAGCAGCCCCGATTGGACGTTTTACAATGAGCAGTTCTTC.

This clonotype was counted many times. This CDR3 is CASRLLAGDNEQFF. DNA of the CDR3: TGTGCCAGCAGACTGCTAGCGGGGGACAATGAGCAGTTCTTC. This chain joins TRBV6-2 or TRBV6-3 and TRBJ2-1, with 10 bases aligning to TRBD2. The CDR3 is 14 amino acids. Germline CDR1 MNHEY, CDR2 SVGEGT. Losses at the gene ends were 6 bases for V and 5 bases for J; bases not matched to a gene: 4.

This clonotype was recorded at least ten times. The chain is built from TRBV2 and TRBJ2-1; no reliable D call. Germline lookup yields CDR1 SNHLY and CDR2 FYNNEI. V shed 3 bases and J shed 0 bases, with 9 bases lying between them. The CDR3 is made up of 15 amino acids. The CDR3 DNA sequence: TGTGCCAGCAGTGATCTGGGGTTCTCCTACAATGAGCAGTTCTTC. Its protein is CASSDLGFSYNEQFF.

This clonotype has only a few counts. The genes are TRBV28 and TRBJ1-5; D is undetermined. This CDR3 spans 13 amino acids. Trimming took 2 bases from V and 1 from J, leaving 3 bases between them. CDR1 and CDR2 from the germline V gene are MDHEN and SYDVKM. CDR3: CASSLDSNQPQHF. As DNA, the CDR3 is TGTGCCAGCAGTTTAGACAGCAATCAGCCCCAGCATTTT.

The CDR3 spells CSARGVGGSNEKLFF. For the CDR3, the DNA is TGCAGTGCTAGAGGGGTAGGGGGGTCGAATGAAAAACTGTTTTTT. The chain carries TRBV20-1 and TRBJ1-4; tentative D call: TRBD1 (6 bases). The CDR3 runs 15 residues. V was clipped by 1 base and J by 5 bases, with 14 bases between them. CDR1 is DFQATT and CDR2 is SNEGSKA in the germline V gene (reference sequence).

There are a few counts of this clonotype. In DNA, the CDR3 is TGTGCCAGCAGCCCCCGATATCAGGGGAAAAGCTCCTACAATGAGCAGTTCTTC. This codes for CASSPRYQGKSSYNEQFF. This chain connects TRBV7-9 to TRBJ2-1, with D possibly matching TRBD1 (6 bases). In germline, CDR1 is SEHNR, CDR2 FQNEAQ (reference sequence). V lost 5 bases and J lost 0, with 20 bases in between. This CDR3 spans 18 amino acids.

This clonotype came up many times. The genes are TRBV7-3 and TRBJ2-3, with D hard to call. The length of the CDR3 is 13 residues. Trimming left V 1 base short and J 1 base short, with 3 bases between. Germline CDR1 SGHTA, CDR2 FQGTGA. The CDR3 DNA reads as TGTGCCAGCAGCTTAATGGGCACAGATACGCAGTATTTT. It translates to CASSLMGTDTQYF. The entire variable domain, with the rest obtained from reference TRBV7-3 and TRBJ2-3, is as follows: GAGVSQTPSNKVTEKGKYVELRCDPISGHTALYWYRQSLGQGPEFLIYFQGTGAADDSGLPNDRFFAVRPEGSVSTLKIQRTERGDSAVYLCASSLMGTDTQYFGPGTRLTVL.

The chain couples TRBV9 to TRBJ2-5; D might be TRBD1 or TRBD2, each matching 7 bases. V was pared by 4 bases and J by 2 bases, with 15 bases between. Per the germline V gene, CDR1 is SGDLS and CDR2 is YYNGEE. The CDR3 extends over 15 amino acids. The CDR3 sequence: CASSTRQGGQETQYF. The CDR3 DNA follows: TGTGCCAGCAGCACCCGACAGGGAGGGCAAGAGACCCAGTACTTC.

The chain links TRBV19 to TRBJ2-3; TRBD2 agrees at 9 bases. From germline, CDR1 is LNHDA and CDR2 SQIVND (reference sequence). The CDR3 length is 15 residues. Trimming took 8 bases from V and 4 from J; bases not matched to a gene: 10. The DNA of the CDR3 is TGTGCCAGTTCTTCTCCGGGACTAGCACCAGATACGCAGTATTTT. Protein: CASSSPGLAPDTQYF.

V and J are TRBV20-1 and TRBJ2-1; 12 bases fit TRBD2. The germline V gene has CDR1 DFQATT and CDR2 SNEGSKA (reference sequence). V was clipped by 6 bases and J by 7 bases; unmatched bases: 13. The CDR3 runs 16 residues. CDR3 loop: CSAVASGGAVANEQFF. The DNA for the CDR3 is TGCAGTGCGGTGGCTAGCGGGGGGGCAGTCGCGAATGAGCAGTTCTTC.

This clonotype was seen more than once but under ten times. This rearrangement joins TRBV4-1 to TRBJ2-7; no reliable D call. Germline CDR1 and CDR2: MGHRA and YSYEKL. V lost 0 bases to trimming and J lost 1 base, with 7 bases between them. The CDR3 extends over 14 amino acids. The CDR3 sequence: CASSQEDSSYEQYF. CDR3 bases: TGCGCCAGCAGCCAAGAAGACTCGTCCTACGAGCAGTACTTC.

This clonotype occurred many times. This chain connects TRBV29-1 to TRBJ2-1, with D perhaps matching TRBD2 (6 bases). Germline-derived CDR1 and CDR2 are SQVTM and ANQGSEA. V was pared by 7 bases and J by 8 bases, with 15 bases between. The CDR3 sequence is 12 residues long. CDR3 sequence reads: CSAGDFRDEQFF. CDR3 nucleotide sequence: TGCAGCGCCGGGGACTTTCGCGATGAGCAGTTCTTC.

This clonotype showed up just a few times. The CDR3 region is CASSRGNNQPQHF. CDR3 nucleotide sequence: TGTGCCAGCAGCAGGGGTAACAATCAGCCCCAGCATTTT. This chain links TRBV12-3 or TRBV12-4 with TRBJ1-5, with a tentative D call TRBD1 (6 bases). There are 13 residues in the CDR3. The V and J ends lost 6 bases and 3 bases respectively, with 9 bases between them.

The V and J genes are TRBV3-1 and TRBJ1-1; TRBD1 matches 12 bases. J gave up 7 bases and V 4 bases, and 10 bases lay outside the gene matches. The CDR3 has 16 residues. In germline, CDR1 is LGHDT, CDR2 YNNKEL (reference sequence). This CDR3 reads CASSRTAGQGAGEAFF. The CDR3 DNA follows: TGTGCCAGCAGCCGCACCGCGGGACAGGGGGCTGGTGAAGCTTTCTTT.